What follows are 6 T cell receptor beta chains derived from one specimen sequenced in a study of Graves' ophthalmopathy and Graves' hyperthyroidism. Amplified material comprised TCR beta CDR3 regions derived from RNA transcripts. Following a first-round RT-PCR that used HTBI primers, a second-round multiplex PCR was carried out. TCRdb re-derived calls from the multiplex PCR reads in MiXCR, one entry per CDR3 protein. The sample lists 1 million to 1.3 million distinct CDR3 sequences, about two fifths occurring once. What was sequenced was peripheral blood or thyroid tissue (not recorded which). The receptors originated from an adult man with Graves' hyperthyroidism.

This chain links TRBV9 with TRBJ1-5; D might be TRBD1 (5 bases). The CDR3 sequence is 13 residues long. V lost 2 bases to trimming and J lost 14 bases, with 17 bases between them. Germline V gene sequence: CDR1 SGDLS, CDR2 YYNGEE. For the CDR3, the DNA is TGTGCCAGCAGCGTCGGGACGGAGCCGAACGAGCATTTT. Encoded protein: CASSVGTEPNEHF.

In this sample, this clonotype turned up many times. The rearrangement uses TRBV19 and TRBJ1-1; D may be TRBD1 (5 bases). V shed 6 bases and J shed 0 bases, with 11 bases lying between them. The germline CDR1 and CDR2 sequences are LNHDA and SQIVND (reference sequence). The CDR3 sequence is 14 residues long. The CDR3 region has the DNA TGTGCCAGTAGATTTGCAGGGCTGAACACTGAAGCTTTCTTT. The encoded protein is CASRFAGLNTEAFF.

This clonotype has a count of ten or more. The chain combines TRBV19 with TRBJ2-2; no clear D gene. This CDR3 is built from 15 residues. Trimming removed 0 bases from V and 0 bases from J, with 5 bases in between. Germline lookup yields CDR1 LNHDA and CDR2 SQIVND (reference sequence). CDR3 protein: CASSIDGANTGELFF. The CDR3 DNA is TGTGCCAGTAGTATAGACGGAGCGAACACCGGGGAGCTGTTTTTT.

The sample holds a few counts of this clonotype. The chain combines TRBV29-1 with TRBJ2-3, with 11 bases matching TRBD2. This CDR3 comprises 13 residues. Trimming at V came to 6 bases and at J to 4 bases, leaving 3 bases not matched to a gene. Germline V gene sequence: CDR1 SQVTM, CDR2 ANQGSEA. Here the CDR3 reads CSVGTSGADTQYF. The CDR3 DNA reads TGCAGCGTAGGGACTAGCGGAGCAGATACGCAGTATTTT.

This clonotype showed up just a few times. The V gene is TRBV28, the J gene TRBJ1-2; D not resolved. There are 12 residues in the CDR3. V lost 5 bases to trimming and J lost 8 bases, with 12 bases between them. Germline CDR1 reads MDHEN; CDR2 reads SYDVKM. The CDR3 coding sequence is TGTGCCAGCAGTCCTCTCCTGGGGGGCTACACCTTC. It yields the protein CASSPLLGGYTF.

The chain employs TRBV18 and TRBJ1-1; possible D gene TRBD1, 6 bases. The CDR3 has 15 amino acids. V lost 2 bases, J lost 4 bases, and 14 bases lay in between. Germline lookup yields CDR1 KGHSH and CDR2 LQKENI. The CDR3 sequence: CASSPGDRSVTEAFF. Here the CDR3 DNA reads TGTGCCAGCTCACCAGGTGACAGGTCGGTCACTGAAGCTTTCTTT. Full variable domain (outside the CDR3, taken from reference TRBV18 and TRBJ1-1): NAGVMQNPRHLVRRRGQEARLRCSPMKGHSHVYWYRQLPEEGLKFMVYLQKENIIDESGMPKERFSAEFPKEGPSILRIQQVVRGDSAAYFCASSPGDRSVTEAFFGQGTRLTVV.